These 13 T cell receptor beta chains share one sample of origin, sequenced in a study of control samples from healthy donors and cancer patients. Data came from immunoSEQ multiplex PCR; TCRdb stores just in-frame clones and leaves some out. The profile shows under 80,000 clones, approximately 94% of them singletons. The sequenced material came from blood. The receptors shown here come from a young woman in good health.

The CDR3 bases are TGTGCCAGCAGCTTCGGCGGGGGGGGAGACGGCCTTAACTATGGCTACACCTTC. It is translated as CASSFGGGGDGLNYGYTF. J is TRBJ1-2 and V is TRBV5-5, with TRBD1 as a possible D gene (5 bases). The germline V gene encodes CDR1 SGHKS and CDR2 YYEKEE (reference sequence). This CDR3 spans 18 amino acids. The V and J ends lost 2 bases and 1 base respectively, with 21 bases between them.

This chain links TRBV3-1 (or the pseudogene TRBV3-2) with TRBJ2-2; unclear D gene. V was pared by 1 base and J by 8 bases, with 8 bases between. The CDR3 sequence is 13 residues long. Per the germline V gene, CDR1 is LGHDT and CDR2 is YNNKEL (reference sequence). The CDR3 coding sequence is TGTGCCAGCAGCCAAGTTTCGCTTGGGGAGCTGTTTTTT. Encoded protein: CASSQVSLGELFF.

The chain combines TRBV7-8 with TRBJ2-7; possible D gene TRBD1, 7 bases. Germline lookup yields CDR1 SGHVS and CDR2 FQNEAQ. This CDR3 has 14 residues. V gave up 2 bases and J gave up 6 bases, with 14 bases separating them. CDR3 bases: TGTGCCAGCAGCTTAATGGCTCAGGGGGGCGAGCAGTACTTC. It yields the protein CASSLMAQGGEQYF.

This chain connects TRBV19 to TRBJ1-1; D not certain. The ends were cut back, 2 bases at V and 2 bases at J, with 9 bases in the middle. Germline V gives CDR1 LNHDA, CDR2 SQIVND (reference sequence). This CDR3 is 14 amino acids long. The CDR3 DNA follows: TGTGCCAGTAGTATAAGCCAGTTAAACACTGAAGCTTTCTTT. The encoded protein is CASSISQLNTEAFF.

CDR3 in amino acids: CASSEQSSGNTIYF. CDR3 in DNA: TGCGCCAGCAGCGAACAGAGTTCTGGAAACACCATATATTTT. This chain joins TRBV5-1 and TRBJ1-3; no reliable D call. The length of the CDR3 is 14 residues. Per germline, CDR1 SGHRS and CDR2 YFSETQ. The V and J ends lost 4 bases and 1 base respectively, with 9 bases between them.

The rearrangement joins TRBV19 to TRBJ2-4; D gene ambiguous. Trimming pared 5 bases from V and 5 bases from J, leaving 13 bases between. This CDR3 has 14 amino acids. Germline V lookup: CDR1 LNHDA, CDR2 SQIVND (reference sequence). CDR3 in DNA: TGTGCCAGTAGTTCCCTCGGGCGTGAAAACATTCAGTACTTC. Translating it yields CASSSLGRENIQYF.

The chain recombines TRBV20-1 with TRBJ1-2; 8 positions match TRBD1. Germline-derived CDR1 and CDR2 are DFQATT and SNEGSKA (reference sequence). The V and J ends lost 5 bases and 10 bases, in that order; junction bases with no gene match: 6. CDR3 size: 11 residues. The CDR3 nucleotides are TGCAGTGCTCGAAAGACAGGGGACTACACCTTC. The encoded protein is CSARKTGDYTF.

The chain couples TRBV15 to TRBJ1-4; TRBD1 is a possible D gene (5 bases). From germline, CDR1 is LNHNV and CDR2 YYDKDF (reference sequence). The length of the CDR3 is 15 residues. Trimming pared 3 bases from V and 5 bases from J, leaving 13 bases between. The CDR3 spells CATSSRARANEKLFF. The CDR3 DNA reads TGTGCCACCAGCAGTAGAGCCAGGGCGAATGAAAAACTGTTTTTT.

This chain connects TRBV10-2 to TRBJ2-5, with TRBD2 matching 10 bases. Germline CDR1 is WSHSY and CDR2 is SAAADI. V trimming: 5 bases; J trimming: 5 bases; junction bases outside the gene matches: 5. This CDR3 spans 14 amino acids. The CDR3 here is CASSSGGAGETQYF. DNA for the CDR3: TGCGCCAGCAGTAGCGGGGGGGCCGGGGAGACCCAGTACTTC.

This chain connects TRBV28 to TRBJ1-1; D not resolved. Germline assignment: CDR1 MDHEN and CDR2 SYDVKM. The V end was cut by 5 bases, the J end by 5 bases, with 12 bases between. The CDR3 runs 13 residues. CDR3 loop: CASSLPGETEAFF. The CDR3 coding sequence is TGTGCCAGCAGTCTACCAGGTGAAACTGAAGCTTTCTTT.

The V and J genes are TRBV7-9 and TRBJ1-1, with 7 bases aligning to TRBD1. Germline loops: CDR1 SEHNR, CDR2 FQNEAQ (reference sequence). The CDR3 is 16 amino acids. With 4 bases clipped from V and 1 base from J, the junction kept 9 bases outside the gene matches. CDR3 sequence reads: CASSSIMGQRNTEAFF. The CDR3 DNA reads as TGTGCCAGCAGCTCTATAATGGGACAGAGGAACACTGAAGCTTTCTTT.

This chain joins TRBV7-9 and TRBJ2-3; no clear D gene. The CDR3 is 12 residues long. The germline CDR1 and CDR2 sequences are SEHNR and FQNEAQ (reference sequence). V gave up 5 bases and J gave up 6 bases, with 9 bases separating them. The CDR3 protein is CASSPVRDTQYF. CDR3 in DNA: TGTGCCAGCAGCCCCGTCCGGGATACGCAGTATTTT.

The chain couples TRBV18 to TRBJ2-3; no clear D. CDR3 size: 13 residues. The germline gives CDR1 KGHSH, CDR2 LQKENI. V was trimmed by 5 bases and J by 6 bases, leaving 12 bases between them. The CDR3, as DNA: TGTGCCAGCTCAACCGGAAAATCCGATACGCAGTATTTT. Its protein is CASSTGKSDTQYF. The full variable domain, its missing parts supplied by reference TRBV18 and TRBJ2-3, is NAGVMQNPRHLVRRRGQEARLRCSPMKGHSHVYWYRQLPEEGLKFMVYLQKENIIDESGMPKERFSAEFPKEGPSILRIQQVVRGDSAAYFCASSTGKSDTQYFGPGTRLTVL.